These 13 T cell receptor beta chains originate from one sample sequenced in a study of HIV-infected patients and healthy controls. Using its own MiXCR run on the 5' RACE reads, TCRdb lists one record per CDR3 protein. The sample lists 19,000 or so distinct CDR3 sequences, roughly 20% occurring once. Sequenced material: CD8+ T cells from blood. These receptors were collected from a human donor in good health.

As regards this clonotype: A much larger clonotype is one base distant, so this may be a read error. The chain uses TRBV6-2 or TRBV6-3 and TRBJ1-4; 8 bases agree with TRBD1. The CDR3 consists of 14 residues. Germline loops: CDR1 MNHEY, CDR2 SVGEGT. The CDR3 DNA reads TGTGCCAGCAGCCCGGGACAGGAAAATGAAAAACCGTTTTTT. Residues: CASSPGQENEKPFF.

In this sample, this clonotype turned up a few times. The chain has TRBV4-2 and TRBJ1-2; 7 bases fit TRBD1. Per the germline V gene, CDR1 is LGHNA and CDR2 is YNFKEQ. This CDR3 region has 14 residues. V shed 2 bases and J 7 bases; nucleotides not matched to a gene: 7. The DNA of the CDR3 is TGTGCCAGCAGCCAAAGAATGGCAGGGGGTGGCTACACCTTC. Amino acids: CASSQRMAGGGYTF.

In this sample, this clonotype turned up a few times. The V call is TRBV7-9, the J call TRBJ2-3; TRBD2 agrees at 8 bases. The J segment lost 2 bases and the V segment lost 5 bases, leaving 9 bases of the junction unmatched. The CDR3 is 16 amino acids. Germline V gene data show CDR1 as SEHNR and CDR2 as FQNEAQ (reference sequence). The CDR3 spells CASSPRAGVITDTQYF. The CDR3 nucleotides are TGTGCCAGCAGCCCCCGAGCGGGAGTTATCACAGATACGCAGTATTTT.

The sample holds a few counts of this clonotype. The CDR3 is CASTPGTGGTDTQYF. The CDR3 bases are TGTGCCAGCACCCCCGGGACAGGGGGCACAGATACGCAGTATTTT. J is TRBJ2-3 and V is TRBV7-3; 10 positions agree with TRBD1. Trimming took 7 bases from V and 1 from J; bases not matched to a gene: 5. This CDR3 comprises 15 residues. CDR1 and CDR2 (germline): SGHTA, FQGTGA.

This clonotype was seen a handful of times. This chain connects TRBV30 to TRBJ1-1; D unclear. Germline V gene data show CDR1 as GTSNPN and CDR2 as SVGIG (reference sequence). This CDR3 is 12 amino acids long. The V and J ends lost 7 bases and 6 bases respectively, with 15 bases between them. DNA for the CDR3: TGTGCCTCCCGGCCGGGCGACCCTGAAGCTTTCTTT. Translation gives CASRPGDPEAFF.

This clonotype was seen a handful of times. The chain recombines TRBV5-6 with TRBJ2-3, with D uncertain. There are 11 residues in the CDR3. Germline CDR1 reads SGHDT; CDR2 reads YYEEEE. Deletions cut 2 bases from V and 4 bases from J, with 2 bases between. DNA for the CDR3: TGTGCCAGCAGCTTCGCAGATACGCAGTATTTT. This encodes CASSFADTQYF.

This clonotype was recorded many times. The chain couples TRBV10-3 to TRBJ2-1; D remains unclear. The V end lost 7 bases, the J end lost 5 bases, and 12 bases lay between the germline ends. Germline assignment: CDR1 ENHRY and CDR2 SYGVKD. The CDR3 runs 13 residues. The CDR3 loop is CAITPKTNNEQFF. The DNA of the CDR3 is TGTGCCATCACCCCAAAAACCAACAATGAGCAGTTCTTC.

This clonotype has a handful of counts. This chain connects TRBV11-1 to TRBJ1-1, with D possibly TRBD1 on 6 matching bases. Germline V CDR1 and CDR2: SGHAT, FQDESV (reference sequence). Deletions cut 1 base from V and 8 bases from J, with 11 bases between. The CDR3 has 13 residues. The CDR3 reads CASSLGQGKEAFF. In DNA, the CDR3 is TGTGCCAGCAGCTTAGGTCAGGGGAAAGAAGCTTTCTTT.

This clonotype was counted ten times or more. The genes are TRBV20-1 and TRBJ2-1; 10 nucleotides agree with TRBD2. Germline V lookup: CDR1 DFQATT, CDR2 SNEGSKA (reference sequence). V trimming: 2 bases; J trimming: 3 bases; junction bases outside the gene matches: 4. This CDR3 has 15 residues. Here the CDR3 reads CSARPGTSDYNEQFF. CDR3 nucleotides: TGCAGTGCTAGACCCGGGACTAGCGACTACAATGAGCAGTTCTTC.

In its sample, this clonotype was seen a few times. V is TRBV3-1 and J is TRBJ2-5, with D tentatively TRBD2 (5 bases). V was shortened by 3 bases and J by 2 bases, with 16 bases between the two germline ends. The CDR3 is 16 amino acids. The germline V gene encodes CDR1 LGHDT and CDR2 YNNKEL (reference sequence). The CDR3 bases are TGTGCCAGCAGCCAGCCCCTCCCGAGCGGACAAGAGACCCAGTACTTC. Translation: CASSQPLPSGQETQYF.

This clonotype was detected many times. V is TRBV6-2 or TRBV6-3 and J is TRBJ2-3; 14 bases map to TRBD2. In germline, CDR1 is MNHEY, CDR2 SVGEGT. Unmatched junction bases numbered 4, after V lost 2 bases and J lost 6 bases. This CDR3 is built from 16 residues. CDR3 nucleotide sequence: TGTGCCAGCAGTTACAGGACTAGCGGGGGGCCGGATACGCAGTATTTT. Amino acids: CASSYRTSGGPDTQYF.

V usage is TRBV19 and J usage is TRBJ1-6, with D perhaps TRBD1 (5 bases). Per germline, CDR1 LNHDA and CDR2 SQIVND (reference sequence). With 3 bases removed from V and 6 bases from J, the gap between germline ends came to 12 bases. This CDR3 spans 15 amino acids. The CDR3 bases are TGTGCCAGTAGTATGATTCCTGGGGCTAATTCACCCCTCCACTTT. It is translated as CASSMIPGANSPLHF. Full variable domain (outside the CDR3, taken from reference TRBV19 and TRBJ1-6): DGGITQSPKYLFRKEGQNVTLSCEQNLNHDAMYWYRQDPGQGLRLIYYSQIVNDFQKGDIAEGYSVSREKKESFPLTVTSAQKNPTAFYLCASSMIPGANSPLHFGNGTRLTVT.

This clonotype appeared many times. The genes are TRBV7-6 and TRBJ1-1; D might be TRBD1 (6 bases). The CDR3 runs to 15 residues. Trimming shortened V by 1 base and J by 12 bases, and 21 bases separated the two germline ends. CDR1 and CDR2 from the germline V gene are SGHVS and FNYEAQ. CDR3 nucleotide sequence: TGTGCCAGCAGCTTAGGGTTTAGGGGGGAGGTACAACCTTTCTTT. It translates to CASSLGFRGEVQPFF.